A selection of T cell receptor beta chains follows, all from one sample in a study of graft-versus-host responses after intestinal transplantation. The data were produced by immunoSEQ multiplex PCR, yet TCRdb's version contains in-frame clones alone and is incomplete. The repertoire holds some 9,600 clones, with approximately 88% as singletons. This specimen consisted of PBMCs, obtained 242 days after intestinal transplant. Receptors were obtained from a human patient who received an intestinal transplant, so some T cells may come from the graft donor. CDR3s include the opening cysteine and the closing phenylalanine or tryptophan. Clone size is shown for a subset of rows, as once, few, many or a class of expanded clone.

v_gene	abundance	j_gene	CDR3aa
TRBV5-6	few	TRBJ1-4	CASSLGNRGFPEKLFF
TRBV4-1	once	TRBJ2-7	CASSQDAPVGPLAYEQYF
TRBV28	NA	TRBJ2-1	CASSPYYNEQFF
TRBV10-1	NA	TRBJ2-5	CASSDGTSLRETQYF
TRBV28	NA	TRBJ1-1	CASSADRSTEAFF
TRBV27	few	TRBJ1-4	CASSPQGAITNEKLFF
TRBV6-5	NA	TRBJ2-2	CASSTVRDSKRFF
TRBV30	NA	TRBJ2-2	CAWRAGVNTGELFF
TRBV6-5	NA	NA	CARSLITNEQYF
TRBV7-9	NA	TRBJ2-7	CASSWGQGGYEQYF
TRBV9	NA	TRBJ2-7	CASSGTGNYEQYF
TRBV20-1	NA	TRBJ2-1	CSAVPLGEQFF
TRBV18	NA	TRBJ2-1	CASSPDGNNEQFF
TRBV27	NA	TRBJ1-1	CASSNRDRGDTEAFF
TRBV11-2	NA	TRBJ2-5	CASSMNRVTETQYF
TRBV11-1	NA	TRBJ2-7	CASSPLAGLDEQYF
TRBV6-6	NA	TRBJ2-3	CASRSGRRVDTQYF
TRBV7-9	NA	TRBJ1-1	CASRPTTGNTEAFF
TRBV30	NA	TRBJ1-4	CAWSDGTLAVLGEKLFF
TRBV6-5	NA	TRBJ2-7	CASITGGRYEQYF
TRBV5-1	NA	TRBJ2-7	CASSLGSGSSYEQYF
TRBV9	NA	TRBJ2-7	CASSPGDYSYEQYF
TRBV4-2	NA	TRBJ2-7	CASSLDGSSYEQYF
TRBV9	once	TRBJ2-1	CASSAPGDSAGNEQFF
TRBV7-3	NA	TRBJ2-3	CASTLTGTSTDTQYF
TRBV28	NA	TRBJ1-2	CASSLSSWYGYTF